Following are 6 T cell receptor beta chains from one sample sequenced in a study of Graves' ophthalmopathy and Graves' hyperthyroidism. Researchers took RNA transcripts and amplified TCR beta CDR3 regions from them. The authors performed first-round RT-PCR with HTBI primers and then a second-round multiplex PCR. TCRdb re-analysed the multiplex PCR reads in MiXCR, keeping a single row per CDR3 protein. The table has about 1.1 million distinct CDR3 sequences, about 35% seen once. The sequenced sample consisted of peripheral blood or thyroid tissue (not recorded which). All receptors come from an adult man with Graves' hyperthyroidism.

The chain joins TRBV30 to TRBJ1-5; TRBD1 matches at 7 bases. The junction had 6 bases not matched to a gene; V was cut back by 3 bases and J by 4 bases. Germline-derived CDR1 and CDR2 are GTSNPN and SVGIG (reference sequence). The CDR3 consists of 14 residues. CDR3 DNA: TGTGCCTGGAGGACGGGACAGTCTAATCAGCCCCAGCATTTT. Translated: CAWRTGQSNQPQHF.

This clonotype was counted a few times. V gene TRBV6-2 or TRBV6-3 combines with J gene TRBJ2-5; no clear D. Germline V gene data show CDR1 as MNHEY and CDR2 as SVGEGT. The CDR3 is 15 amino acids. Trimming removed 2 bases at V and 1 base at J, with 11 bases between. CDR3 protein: CASSYTESLQETQYF. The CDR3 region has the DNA TGTGCCAGCAGTTACACCGAGAGCCTCCAAGAGACCCAGTACTTC.

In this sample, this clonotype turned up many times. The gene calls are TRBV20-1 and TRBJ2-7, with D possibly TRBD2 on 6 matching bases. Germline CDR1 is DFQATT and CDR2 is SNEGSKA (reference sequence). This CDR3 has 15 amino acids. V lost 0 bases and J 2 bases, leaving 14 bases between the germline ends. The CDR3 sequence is CSARDTGVTAYEQYF. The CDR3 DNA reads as TGCAGTGCTAGAGATACGGGGGTCACAGCCTACGAGCAGTACTTC.

CDR3 DNA sequence: TGTGCCATCAGCTCCGGGACAGAGAACACTGAAGCTTTCTTT. Its translation: CAISSGTENTEAFF. This rearrangement joins TRBV10-3 to TRBJ1-1; 7 bases fit TRBD1. Germline loops: CDR1 ENHRY, CDR2 SYGVKD. The CDR3 is made up of 14 amino acids. Trimming cost V 6 bases and J 1 base; bases outside gene matches: 5.

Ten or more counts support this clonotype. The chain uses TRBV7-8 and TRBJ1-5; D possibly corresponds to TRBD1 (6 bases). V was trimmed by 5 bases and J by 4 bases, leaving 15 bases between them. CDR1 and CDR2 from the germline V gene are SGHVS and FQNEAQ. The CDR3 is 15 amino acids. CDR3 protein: CASSLGTPDNQPQHF. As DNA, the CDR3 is TGTGCCAGCAGCCTGGGGACACCAGATAATCAGCCCCAGCATTTT.

CDR3 region: CASSIPSWQGGDQPQQYF. CDR3 sequence (DNA): TGTGCCAGTAGTATTCCGAGTTGGCAGGGAGGCGATCAGCCCCAGCAGTACTTC. The chain uses TRBV19 and TRBJ2-7, with a possible D match to TRBD2 (6 bases). CDR3 length equals 18 residues. Trimming left V 3 bases short and J 8 bases short, with 29 bases between. CDR1 and CDR2 from the germline V gene are LNHDA and SQIVND (reference sequence).